This is a list of T cell receptor beta chains from one sample in a study of T cells in Graves' hyperthyroidism and ophthalmopathy. From the multiplex PCR reads, TCRdb called clonotypes with MiXCR, one entry per CDR3 protein. The table records around 420,000 distinct CDR3 sequences, approximately 14% of them present only once. The sequenced sample was blood. Source of these receptors: a woman between 18 and 30 years old with Graves' hyperthyroidism. Both conserved end residues are part of each CDR3. D genes are given only for firm matches. A clone size is listed for some rows: how often the clone was seen (once, few, many), or a class if it is expanded.

j_call clone_size d_call v_call cdr3_aa cdr3_nt
TRBJ2-5 many TRBD2 TRBV7-9 CASSSSGRETQYF TGTGCCAGCAGCTCTAGCGGGAGAGAGACCCAGTACTTC
TRBJ2-5 many - TRBV12-3/TRBV12-4 CASSFGQSQETQYF TGTGCCAGCAGTTTTGGACAGTCACAAGAGACCCAGTACTTC
TRBJ1-2 many TRBD1 TRBV20-1 CSARRQGVDYGYTF TGCAGTGCTAGGAGACAGGGGGTGGACTATGGCTACACCTTC
TRBJ2-7 - - TRBV7-2 CASSSSSGAAYEQYF TGTGCCAGCAGCTCCTCGTCGGGAGCCGCCTACGAGCAGTACTTC
TRBJ2-1 - TRBD2 TRBV9 CASTQTSGISNEQFF TGTGCCAGCACCCAGACTAGCGGGATTTCCAATGAGCAGTTCTTC
TRBJ2-1 many - TRBV3-1 CASSQDLGLHNEQFF TGTGCCAGCAGCCAAGATCTGGGACTCCACAATGAGCAGTTCTTC
TRBJ2-5 few TRBD2 TRBV29-1 CSVERGGETQYF TGCAGCGTTGAACGGGGGGGGGAGACCCAGTACTTC
TRBJ2-1 many - TRBV7-2 CASSSRRDEQFF TGTGCCAGCAGCTCAAGACGCGATGAGCAGTTCTTC
TRBJ2-7 - TRBD2 TRBV11-2 CASSLGTSGRLTYEQYF TGTGCCAGCAGCTTAGGGACTAGCGGGAGGTTAACCTACGAGCAGTACTTC
TRBJ2-7 many - TRBV27 CASSLLQGPYEQYF TGTGCCAGCAGTTTATTACAGGGCCCCTACGAGCAGTACTTC
TRBJ2-1 many TRBD2 TRBV5-1 CASSPERGSYNEQFF TGCGCCAGCAGCCCGGAGCGGGGCTCCTACAATGAGCAGTTCTTC
TRBJ1-3 few TRBD1 TRBV9 CASRQGVSGNTIYF TGTGCCAGCAGGCAGGGGGTATCTGGAAACACCATATATTTT
TRBJ2-3 many TRBD2 TRBV7-3 CASSLEASGYTDTQYF TGTGCCAGCAGCTTAGAGGCTAGCGGGTACACAGATACGCAGTATTTT
TRBJ2-3 many TRBD2 TRBV24-1 CATSDTTGTRASTDTQYF TGTGCCACCAGTGACACGACCGGGACTAGAGCTAGCACAGATACGCAGTATTTT
TRBJ1-4 - - TRBV12-5 CASGLGTGKEYDEKLFF TGTGCTAGTGGTTTGGGAACAGGGAAAGAATACGATGAAAAACTGTTTTTT
TRBJ2-1 many TRBD2 TRBV6-1 CASRWGGEQFF TGTGCCAGCAGGTGGGGGGGTGAGCAGTTCTTC
TRBJ1-5 - TRBD1 TRBV5-1 CASSLVGDRGRGQPQHF TGCGCCAGCAGCTTGGTCGGTGACAGGGGACGAGGACAGCCCCAGCATTTT
TRBJ2-7 many - TRBV12-3/TRBV12-4 CASSLTLEQYF TGTGCCAGCAGTTTAACCCTCGAGCAGTACTTC
TRBJ2-7 few - TRBV27 CASSSIPTTSVYGQYF TGTGCCAGCAGTTCCATCCCGACTACCTCCGTCTACGGGCAGTACTTC
TRBJ2-3 many - TRBV12-5 CASALRGKGTDTQYF TGTGCTAGTGCCCTACGGGGCAAGGGCACAGATACGCAGTATTTT
TRBJ2-1 - - TRBV9 CASSAGVGSHNEQFF TGTGCCAGCAGCGCCGGCGTAGGGTCCCACAATGAGCAGTTCTTC
TRBJ2-5 - - TRBV6-1 CASSTSRETQYF TGTGCCAGCAGTACCAGTAGGGAGACCCAGTACTTC
TRBJ1-1 - - TRBV25-1 CASSEGQSLPEAFF TGTGCCAGCAGTGAAGGCCAGAGTCTTCCTGAAGCTTTCTTT
TRBJ2-3 - TRBD2 TRBV9 CASSNAGTRGTDTQYF TGTGCCAGCAGCAACGCCGGGACTAGAGGGACAGATACGCAGTATTTT
TRBJ2-1 many - TRBV20-1 CSARTQAGYDNEQFF TGCAGTGCTAGAACTCAAGCCGGGTACGACAATGAGCAGTTCTTC
TRBJ1-2 many TRBD1 TRBV20-1 CSARPARGDRGYGYTF TGCAGTGCTAGACCCGCCCGTGGGGACAGGGGCTATGGCTACACCTTC
TRBJ2-3 - TRBD2 TRBV10-3 CANLAGVKDTQYF TGTGCCAACCTAGCGGGGGTCAAGGATACGCAGTATTTT
TRBJ1-2 many - TRBV4-1 CASSRGRVKEDGYTF TGCGCCAGCAGTAGAGGCAGGGTGAAGGAAGACGGCTACACCTTC
TRBJ1-5 many TRBD1 TRBV28 CASRNQLGTDQPQHF TGTGCCAGCAGAAACCAATTGGGGACAGATCAGCCCCAGCATTTT
TRBJ2-5 many - TRBV30 CAWSDASQETQYF TGTGCCTGGAGTGATGCCAGCCAAGAGACCCAGTACTTC
TRBJ2-2 few - TRBV10-3 CAIMDILADTGELFF TGTGCCATCATGGACATCTTAGCGGACACCGGGGAGCTGTTTTTT
TRBJ1-1 once TRBD1 TRBV2 CASEPGQGNTEAFF TGTGCCAGCGAACCGGGACAGGGAAACACTGAAGCTTTCTTT
TRBJ1-1 many TRBD1 TRBV10-3 CAIKRQGGADTEAFF TGTGCCATCAAACGACAGGGGGGGGCGGACACTGAAGCTTTCTTT
TRBJ2-5 - - TRBV5-6 CASKMGGETQYF TGTGCCAGCAAGATGGGGGGCGAGACCCAGTACTTC
TRBJ2-7 many - TRBV5-4 CASRRDLYEQYF TGTGCCAGCAGACGGGACCTCTACGAGCAGTACTTC
TRBJ1-4 many - TRBV6-1 CASNRASKLFF TGTGCCAGCAACAGGGCCTCGAAACTGTTTTTT
TRBJ1-4 few TRBD1 TRBV12-5 CASGRTGTNEKLFF TGTGCTAGTGGTCGGACAGGGACTAATGAAAAACTGTTTTTT
TRBJ2-2 - - TRBV10-3 CAISEEPDTGELFF TGTGCCATCAGTGAGGAGCCTGACACCGGGGAGCTGTTTTTT
TRBJ1-2 many - TRBV7-8 CASSLGRVRTADGYTF TGTGCCAGCAGCTTAGGGAGGGTCCGGACCGCGGATGGCTACACCTTC
TRBJ1-1 few - TRBV11-2 CASSSRRTDNTEAFF TGTGCCAGCAGCTCGCGTAGGACGGATAACACTGAAGCTTTCTTT
TRBJ1-1 few - TRBV27 CASSFSTGHTEAFF TGTGCCAGCAGTTTTTCAACAGGGCACACTGAAGCTTTCTTT
TRBJ2-7 many - TRBV2 CASSEARPLLGYEQYF TGTGCCAGCAGTGAAGCGAGGCCTCTCCTCGGCTACGAGCAGTACTTC
TRBJ1-2 many - TRBV12-3/TRBV12-4 CASSLSRGDYGYTF TGTGCCAGCAGTCTTTCTAGGGGCGATTATGGCTACACCTTC
TRBJ2-1 few TRBD2 TRBV5-1 CASSLAAGEIYNEQFF TGCGCCAGCAGCTTGGCCGCGGGAGAGATTTACAATGAGCAGTTCTTC
TRBJ1-1 - TRBD1 TRBV20-1 CSARDPGQLNTEAFF TGCAGTGCTAGAGATCCGGGACAGTTGAACACTGAAGCTTTCTTT
TRBJ2-5 many - TRBV7-9 CASSLGLNQETQYF TGTGCCAGCAGCTTGGGTCTAAACCAAGAGACCCAGTACTTC
TRBJ2-3 - TRBD2 TRBV7-2 CASSLGLAGSLSTDTQYF TGTGCCAGCAGCTTAGGACTAGCGGGTTCGCTAAGCACAGATACGCAGTATTTT
TRBJ1-3 few - TRBV15 CATSNVPEVSGNTIYF TGTGCCACCAGCAACGTCCCGGAGGTCTCTGGAAACACCATATATTTT
TRBJ2-3 many - TRBV6-2/TRBV6-3 CASSSRRRNPTDTQYF TGTGCCAGCAGTTCCCGCCGGCGAAACCCCACAGATACGCAGTATTTT